The 9 T cell receptor beta chains reported below all come from one sample, sequenced in a study of cytomegalovirus exposure and HLA in healthy donors. The PCR ran on 60 Vbeta and 13 Jbeta primers. Generated by immunoSEQ multiplex PCR, the TCRdb table keeps only in-frame clones and is missing some. Here the sample spans about 120,000 clones, approximately 80% being singletons. Material for sequencing was PBMCs. These receptors were collected from a man younger than 35 in good health and CMV-seropositive.

The CDR3 here is CASSQPKDRQGSKTQYF. DNA of the CDR3: TGCGCCAGCAGCCAACCCAAAGATAGACAGGGCTCAAAGACCCAGTACTTC. The V call is TRBV5-1, the J call TRBJ2-5; 7 nucleotides align to TRBD1. Trimming removed 4 bases from V and 6 bases from J; junction bases left unmatched: 18. CDR1 SGHRS and CDR2 YFSETQ come from the germline V gene. The CDR3 spans 17 residues.

This sequence joins TRBV4-1 and TRBJ2-1, with 14 bases matching TRBD2. The CDR3 loop spans 17 amino acids. In germline, CDR1 is MGHRA, CDR2 YSYEKL. Losses at the gene ends were 4 bases for V and 5 bases for J; bases not matched to a gene: 7. CDR3 in DNA: TGCGCCAGCAGCCGACTAGCGGGAGGGGACCATCACAATGAGCAGTTCTTC. Encoded protein: CASSRLAGGDHHNEQFF.

The gene calls are TRBV7-9 and TRBJ2-7, with 7 bases fitting TRBD1. Per germline, CDR1 SEHNR and CDR2 FQNEAQ (reference sequence). Trimming cost V 4 bases and J 0 bases; bases outside gene matches: 6. The CDR3 is made up of 15 amino acids. This CDR3 is CASSSPGQPSYEQYF. The CDR3 DNA follows: TGTGCCAGCAGCTCTCCGGGACAGCCCTCCTACGAGCAGTACTTC.

The chain carries TRBV10-3 and TRBJ2-1; 11 bases line up with TRBD1. Germline-derived CDR1 and CDR2 are ENHRY and SYGVKD. This CDR3 region has 14 residues. After removal of 10 bases from V and 6 bases from J, the junction contained 8 bases not matched to a gene. This CDR3 is CATSLGQGGNEQFF. CDR3 coding DNA: TGTGCCACCTCCCTGGGACAGGGGGGCAATGAGCAGTTCTTC.

This clone turned up a few times. The rearrangement links TRBV15 to TRBJ1-5; maybe TRBD1 (6 bases). Between the trimmed V and J ends, which lost 9 bases and 5 bases, there was a span of 14 bases. This CDR3 is 13 amino acids long. The germline V gene encodes CDR1 LNHNV and CDR2 YYDKDF (reference sequence). The CDR3 spells CATAGENHQPQHF. CDR3 in DNA: TGTGCCACTGCAGGGGAAAATCATCAGCCCCAGCATTTT.

The chain recombines TRBV5-1 with TRBJ2-1; the match to TRBD1 covers 8 bases. The V segment lost 0 bases and the J segment 0 bases; nucleotides outside the gene matches: 2. The germline CDR1 and CDR2 sequences are SGHRS and YFSETQ. The CDR3 runs 16 residues. In nucleotides, the CDR3 is TGCGCCAGCAGCTTGGCGACAGGGGTCTCCTACAATGAGCAGTTCTTC. Encoded protein: CASSLATGVSYNEQFF.

This clone was counted between two and nine times. The chain has TRBV6-5 and TRBJ1-1; tentatively, D is TRBD1 (6 bases). Trimming stripped 3 bases from V and 5 bases from J, with 13 bases between. Germline V gives CDR1 MNHEY, CDR2 SVGAGI. This CDR3 spans 14 amino acids. The CDR3 reads CASSYLQGLTEAFF. Here the CDR3 DNA reads TGTGCCAGCAGTTATCTCCAGGGGTTGACTGAAGCTTTCTTT.

The chain links TRBV6-1 to TRBJ1-6; possible D gene TRBD1, 5 bases. The germline CDR1 and CDR2 sequences are MNHNS and SASEGT. CDR3 size: 16 residues. V lost 4 bases and J lost 8, with 18 bases in between. The CDR3 here is CASSVSSGTTDSPLHF. CDR3 DNA sequence: TGTGCCAGCAGTGTGTCCAGCGGGACGACCGATTCACCCCTCCACTTT.

This chain uses TRBV19 with TRBJ1-1; D unresolved. Germline values: CDR1 LNHDA, CDR2 SQIVND (reference sequence). V lost 6 bases and J 2 bases, leaving 16 bases between the germline ends. This CDR3 has 15 amino acids. The CDR3 sequence is CASRGVGPTNTEAFF. The CDR3 DNA reads as TGTGCCAGTAGGGGAGTGGGCCCTACTAACACTGAAGCTTTCTTT.